This passage covers 28 T cell receptor beta chains from one sample sequenced in a study of T cells after yellow fever vaccination. In TCRdb, the 5' RACE reads were re-called with MiXCR into one record per CDR3 protein. Counted here are 50,000 or so distinct CDR3 sequences, roughly 7.3% occurring once; the ten biggest clones make up over 25%. The source was CD8+ T cells sorted from PBMCs, collected roughly 14 days after the first yellow fever vaccination. The receptors originated from a man between 18 and 35 years old who received the YFV17D yellow fever vaccine.

This clonotype came up many times. The chain recombines TRBV5-1 with TRBJ1-1, with D maybe TRBD1 (6 bases). Looked up from germline, CDR1 is SGHRS and CDR2 is YFSETQ. The germline V and J ends were trimmed by 1 base and 4 bases, with 8 bases remaining between them. CDR3 length: 13 residues. This CDR3 is CASSLRGSTEAFF. For the CDR3, the DNA is TGCGCCAGCAGCTTGAGGGGGAGCACTGAAGCTTTCTTT.

In its sample, this clonotype was seen a few times. The CDR3 DNA is TGCAGTGCTAGAGCCCCGACTAGCGGGGAGGACGAGCAGTACTTC. It translates to CSARAPTSGEDEQYF. The gene calls are TRBV20-1 and TRBJ2-7; 11 bases are shared with TRBD2. The CDR3 covers 15 residues. CDR1 is DFQATT, CDR2 SNEGSKA, per germline (reference sequence). Trimming cost V 1 base and J 5 bases; bases outside gene matches: 7.

The sample holds a few counts of this clonotype. The chain joins TRBV7-7 to TRBJ2-7, with D possibly TRBD1 on 6 matching bases. V lost 6 bases to trimming and J lost 2 bases, with 14 bases between them. The CDR3 covers 14 residues. The germline gives CDR1 SSHAT, CDR2 FNYEAQ (reference sequence). The CDR3 spells CASSVGAAAYEQYF. The CDR3 coding sequence is TGTGCCAGCAGTGTGGGGGCGGCGGCCTACGAGCAGTACTTC.

The chain combines TRBV4-2 with TRBJ2-5; D gene uncertain. Trimming cost V 4 bases and J 7 bases, with 16 bases left between them. CDR1 and CDR2 (germline): LGHNA, YNFKEQ. The CDR3 has 14 residues. The CDR3 sequence: CASSPGLLWRTQYF. CDR3 coding DNA: TGTGCCAGCAGCCCCGGGCTCCTCTGGAGGACCCAGTACTTC.

In its sample, this clonotype was seen many times. The chain employs TRBV4-3 and TRBJ2-3; unclear D gene. CDR3 size: 18 residues. Germline values: CDR1 LGHNA, CDR2 YSLEER. The V end was cut by 0 bases, the J end by 1 base, with 17 bases between. CDR3 DNA sequence: TGCGCCAGCAGCCAAGATCCGTGGCTGGTAGAGGGCACAGATACGCAGTATTTT. It encodes CASSQDPWLVEGTDTQYF.

This clonotype was recorded at least ten times. The conserved phenylalanine or tryptophan normally closing the CDR3 is absent here, so this likely arose from a read error. Because the CDR3's place on the DNA is in doubt, the DNA is left out and the CDR3 is given as listed by TCRdb. J is TRBJ2-5 and V is TRBV1; whether TRBD2, the table's D call, matches the DNA was not checked. TRBV1 is noted as a pseudogene. The CDR3 totals 16 residues, both ends included. The CDR3: CTSSQRRPSGGETQYL.

This clonotype came up many times. The chain joins TRBV7-8 to TRBJ2-5; perhaps TRBD2 as D (5 bases). CDR3 length: 12 residues. The germline V and J ends were trimmed by 7 bases and 5 bases, with 11 bases remaining between them. Per germline, CDR1 SGHVS and CDR2 FQNEAQ. The CDR3 is CASKGLGETQYF. CDR3 DNA: TGTGCCAGCAAAGGACTGGGGGAGACCCAGTACTTC. The variable domain in full, completed from reference TRBV7-8 and TRBJ2-5, reads GAGVSQSPRYKVAKRGQDVALRCDPISGHVSLFWYQQALGQGPEFLTYFQNEAQLDKSGLPSDRFFAERPEGSVSTLKIQRTQQEDSAVYLCASKGLGETQYFGPGTRLLVL.

This clonotype has only a few counts. The chain employs TRBV11-2 and TRBJ2-1; a possible D gene is TRBD2 (5 bases). The germline V and J ends were trimmed by 5 bases and 3 bases, with 17 bases remaining between them. Germline lookup yields CDR1 SGHAT and CDR2 FQNNGV. The CDR3 runs to 16 residues. The CDR3 spells CASSPVGQEDYNEQFF. CDR3 in DNA: TGTGCCAGCAGCCCAGTTGGGCAGGAGGACTACAATGAGCAGTTCTTC.

This clonotype occurred many times. The chain couples TRBV11-1 to TRBJ2-4; TRBD2 might be the D (5 bases). The germline V gene encodes CDR1 SGHAT and CDR2 FQDESV (reference sequence). The CDR3 runs to 15 residues. The germline V and J ends were trimmed by 3 bases and 2 bases, with 11 bases remaining between them. The CDR3 nucleotides read TGTGCCAGCAGCTTTCCCTGGACTCCCAAAAACATTCAGTACTTC. Residues: CASSFPWTPKNIQYF.

This clonotype was detected ten times or more. This sequence joins TRBV7-9 and TRBJ2-7; D may be TRBD2 (6 bases). This CDR3 is 15 amino acids long. V lost 1 base, J lost 2 bases, and 12 bases lay in between. The germline V gene has CDR1 SEHNR and CDR2 FQNEAQ (reference sequence). CDR3 nucleotides: TGTGCCAGCAGCTTAGGCGGGGCTGAGACCTACGAGCAGTACGTC. Its translation is CASSLGGAETYEQYV.

This clonotype was seen repeatedly, ten times or more. This sequence joins TRBV12-3 or TRBV12-4 and TRBJ1-1; 9 bases are a match to TRBD1. The CDR3 spans 13 residues. Unmatched junction bases numbered 5, after V lost 7 bases and J lost 5 bases. The CDR3 bases are TGTGCCAGCACCTTGGGACAGGGAACTGAAGCTTTCTTT. It is translated as CASTLGQGTEAFF.

There are many counts of this clonotype. This chain joins TRBV24-1 and TRBJ2-1, with 8 positions matching TRBD1. Germline assignment: CDR1 KGHDR and CDR2 SFDVKD. The CDR3 runs 16 residues. Losses at the gene ends were 0 bases for V and 6 bases for J; bases not matched to a gene: 6. CDR3 nucleotides: TGTGCCACCAGTGATTTGCAGGGGGCGCCTACCAATGAGCAGTTCTTC. Encoded protein: CATSDLQGAPTNEQFF.

As concerns this clonotype: A much larger clonotype is one base distant, so this may be a read error. The rearrangement joins TRBV4-1 to TRBJ1-5; D is perhaps TRBD1 (6 bases). The CDR3 has 18 residues. Germline assignment: CDR1 MGHRA and CDR2 YSYEKL. V lost 4 bases and J lost 0, with 19 bases in between. As DNA, the CDR3 is TGCGCCAGCAGCCGTATACAGGGTCGGGGGGCTAGCAATCAGCCCCAGCATTTT. Its protein is CASSRIQGRGASNQPQHF.

This clonotype was counted ten times or more. V usage is TRBV5-1 and J usage is TRBJ1-1; D is possibly TRBD1 (6 bases). The CDR3 has 12 residues. Trimming removed 5 bases at V and 6 bases at J, with 11 bases between. The germline CDR1 and CDR2 sequences are SGHRS and YFSETQ. The CDR3 nucleotides read TGCGCCAGCAGTACGGGGGCTTCTGAAGCTTTCTTT. Protein: CASSTGASEAFF.

This clonotype has ten or more counts. The gene calls are TRBV14 and TRBJ1-2; D perhaps matches TRBD1 (6 bases). The V and J ends lost 0 bases and 3 bases respectively, with 8 bases between them. Germline CDR1 is SGHDN and CDR2 is FVKESK. The CDR3 covers 14 residues. The CDR3 sequence: CASSQEGGYYGYTF. The CDR3, as DNA: TGTGCCAGCAGCCAAGAGGGGGGCTACTATGGCTACACCTTC.

This clonotype was detected many times. The CDR3 sequence is CASSYHPSYEQYF. In DNA form, the CDR3 reads TGTGCCAGCAGTTACCACCCTTCCTACGAGCAGTACTTC. The gene calls are TRBV6-5 and TRBJ2-7; D unclear. The germline CDR1 and CDR2 sequences are MNHEY and SVGAGI. The CDR3 has 13 amino acids. V lost 2 bases, J lost 1 base, and 6 bases lay in between.

This clonotype was seen a handful of times. This sequence joins TRBV5-6 and TRBJ2-5, with D maybe TRBD2 (7 bases). CDR1 and CDR2 from the germline V gene are SGHDT and YYEEEE. V was clipped by 1 base and J by 0 bases, with 10 bases between them. The CDR3 consists of 15 residues. Written as DNA, the CDR3 is TGTGCCAGCAGCTTGCGGGGGGCGTACCAAGAGACCCAGTACTTC. Protein product: CASSLRGAYQETQYF.

This clonotype was found a few times. The V gene is TRBV30, the J gene TRBJ2-1; D might be TRBD1 or TRBD2, each matching 5 bases. Trimming removed 1 base from V and 10 bases from J, with 11 bases in between. The germline V gene has CDR1 GTSNPN and CDR2 SVGIG (reference sequence). The CDR3 consists of 12 residues. The CDR3 region has the DNA TGTGCCTGGAGTGCAGGGAGTCGAGAGCAGTTCTTC. It is translated as CAWSAGSREQFF.

The rearrangement uses TRBV27 and TRBJ2-7; maybe TRBD1 (6 bases). Germline values: CDR1 MNHEY, CDR2 SMNVEV (reference sequence). The V end lost 5 bases, the J end lost 5 bases, and 19 bases lay between the germline ends. The CDR3 runs to 15 residues. The CDR3 DNA is TGTGCCAGCAGTCTCAGGACAGTGGGCGAGGACGAGCAGTACTTC. This sequence encodes CASSLRTVGEDEQYF.

This clonotype has a count of ten or more. V and J are TRBV4-1 and TRBJ1-1; no firm D call. V lost 3 bases and J lost 1, with 9 bases in between. There are 14 residues in the CDR3. Germline V gene data show CDR1 as MGHRA and CDR2 as YSYEKL. CDR3: CASSHYSSNTEAFF. The CDR3 DNA reads TGCGCCAGCAGCCATTACTCATCGAACACTGAAGCTTTCTTT.

This clonotype was seen more than once but under ten times. The chain employs TRBV14 and TRBJ2-1, with a tentative D call TRBD2 (5 bases). CDR1 SGHDN and CDR2 FVKESK come from the germline V gene. Trimming pared 5 bases from V and 0 bases from J, leaving 17 bases between. CDR3 size: 17 residues. The CDR3, as DNA: TGTGCCAGCAGCGCCCGAGCCGCTAGCTACTCCTACAATGAGCAGTTCTTC. Protein: CASSARAASYSYNEQFF.

There are many counts of this clonotype. This chain joins TRBV5-6 and TRBJ1-1; D is unclear. Germline V gene sequence: CDR1 SGHDT, CDR2 YYEEEE. Deletions cut 0 bases from V and 3 bases from J, with 15 bases between. This CDR3 has 16 residues. The CDR3 DNA reads TGTGCCAGCAGCTTGGCCCCTGGCAGGTGGCACACTGAAGCTTTCTTT. Encoded protein: CASSLAPGRWHTEAFF.

In this sample, this clonotype turned up many times. The rearrangement links TRBV20-1 to TRBJ1-2; the D is unclear. V was pared by 6 bases and J by 2 bases, with 16 bases between. This CDR3 is built from 14 residues. The germline V gene encodes CDR1 DFQATT and CDR2 SNEGSKA (reference sequence). Written as DNA, the CDR3 is TGCAGTGCCGCCTCCGGTGGCTTCAACTATGGCTACACCTTC. Protein product: CSAASGGFNYGYTF.

This clonotype was seen many times. The chain couples TRBV9 to TRBJ2-7; possible D gene TRBD2, 6 bases. Deletions cut 0 bases from V and 2 bases from J, with 12 bases between. The CDR3 is 15 amino acids. Germline values: CDR1 SGDLS, CDR2 YYNGEE. The chain's CDR3 is CASSVEGTAAYEQYF. As DNA, the CDR3 is TGTGCCAGCAGCGTAGAGGGGACTGCAGCCTACGAGCAGTACTTC.

This clonotype was observed at least ten times. The chain has TRBV4-3 and TRBJ2-1; unclear D gene. Germline assignment: CDR1 LGHNA and CDR2 YSLEER. The V and J ends lost 1 base and 2 bases respectively, with 12 bases between them. CDR3 length equals 16 residues. CDR3 protein: CASSQVQLSPYNEQFF. CDR3 DNA sequence: TGCGCCAGCAGCCAAGTACAGCTTAGCCCCTACAATGAGCAGTTCTTC.

This clonotype was recorded many times. The chain employs TRBV7-2 and TRBJ1-2; D may be TRBD1 (5 bases). V lost 5 bases and J 8 bases, leaving 21 bases between the germline ends. Germline lookup yields CDR1 SGHTA and CDR2 FQGNSA. The CDR3 totals 15 residues. The CDR3 coding sequence is TGTGCCAGCAGCCAATATAACGATGACGGACAAGGCTACACCTTC. Translating gives CASSQYNDDGQGYTF.

In this sample, this clonotype turned up a few times. The V gene is TRBV5-1, the J gene TRBJ2-7, with D possibly matching TRBD1 (5 bases). The V gene lost 0 bases and the J gene lost 4 bases, with 11 bases spanning the gap. The CDR3 spans 14 residues. Germline loops: CDR1 SGHRS, CDR2 YFSETQ. CDR3 in amino acids: CASSLAKGKYEQYV. In nucleotides, the CDR3 is TGCGCCAGCAGCTTGGCAAAGGGGAAATACGAGCAGTACGTC.

This clonotype was seen at least ten times. The chain is built from TRBV5-1 and TRBJ2-2, with D possibly TRBD2 on 6 matching bases. The CDR3 sequence is 13 residues long. V lost 2 bases to trimming and J lost 6 bases, with 8 bases between them. The germline gives CDR1 SGHRS, CDR2 YFSETQ. Here the CDR3 reads CASSFRGAGELFF. Written as DNA, the CDR3 is TGCGCCAGCAGCTTCCGCGGGGCCGGGGAGCTGTTTTTT.